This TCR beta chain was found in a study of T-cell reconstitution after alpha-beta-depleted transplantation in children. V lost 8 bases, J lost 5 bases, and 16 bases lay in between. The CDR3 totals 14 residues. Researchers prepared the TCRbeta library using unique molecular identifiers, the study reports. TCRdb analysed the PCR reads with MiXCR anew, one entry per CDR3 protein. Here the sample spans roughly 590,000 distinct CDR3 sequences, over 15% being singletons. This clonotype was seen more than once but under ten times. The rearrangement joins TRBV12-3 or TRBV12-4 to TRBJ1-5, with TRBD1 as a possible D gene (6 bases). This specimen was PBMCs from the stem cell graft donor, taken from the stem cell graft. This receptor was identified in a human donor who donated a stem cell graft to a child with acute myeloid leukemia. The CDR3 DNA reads TGTGCCAGCCTTGGGCGGGGACAAGATCAGCCCCAGCATTTT. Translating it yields CASLGRGQDQPQHF.